The 6 T cell receptor beta chains in this list originate from one sample, sequenced in a study of sequential checkpoint blockade in melanoma. The method was immunoSEQ multiplex PCR; TCRdb's version includes in-frame clones alone and lacks a portion of them. The data show tens of thousands of clones, 30% to 35% seen once. The treatment denotes: randomized to nivolumab then ipilimumab (arm A) or the reverse (arm B). The material was tumor tissue (inferred from file names), obtained from a patient given nivolumab and ipilimumab in sequence. Receptors were obtained from a human donor with melanoma.

V and J are TRBV28 and TRBJ1-2; D is perhaps TRBD1 (5 bases). Germline-derived CDR1 and CDR2 are MDHEN and SYDVKM. The CDR3 is 12 residues long. Trimming stripped 5 bases from V and 8 bases from J, with 12 bases between. This CDR3 reads CASSLDKMGYTF. In DNA form, the CDR3 reads TGTGCCAGCAGTCTGGACAAGATGGGCTACACCTTC.

This sequence joins TRBV12-1 and TRBJ2-1; TRBD2 reflects the table's D call only, with no check against the DNA. TRBV12-1 counts as a pseudogene. The CDR3 length is 21 residues. The CDR3, as DNA: TGTGCCAGCAGCTTCCCTACTACCGGGACTAGCGGCCTTTATTACTACAATGAGCAGTTCTTC. Translated: CASSFPTTGTSGLYYYNEQFF.

The J gene is TRBJ2-1, the V gene TRBV30; the match to TRBD2 covers 15 bases. With V trimmed by 7 bases and J by 4 bases, 14 bases remained unmatched. From germline, CDR1 is GTSNPN and CDR2 SVGIG (reference sequence). This CDR3 is 18 amino acids long. CDR3 loop: CASEHGLAGGARYNEQFF. In DNA, the CDR3 is TGTGCCTCTGAACATGGACTAGCGGGAGGGGCCAGATACAATGAGCAGTTCTTC.

The genes are TRBV6-8 and TRBJ1-5; D is uncertain. CDR1 and CDR2 from the germline V gene are MNHGY and SAAAGT. This CDR3 contains 13 residues. V lost 6 bases and J lost 1, with 7 bases in between. CDR3 DNA: TGTGCCAGCAGAAGTGGAAGCAATCAGCCCCAGCATTTT. Amino acid sequence: CASRSGSNQPQHF.

This clone was found a few times. V and J are TRBV11-3 and TRBJ2-7, with TRBD2 matching 10 bases. Germline loops: CDR1 SGHNT, CDR2 YENEEA. V shed 4 bases and J 2 bases; nucleotides not matched to a gene: 2. The CDR3 runs 14 residues. In nucleotides, the CDR3 is TGTGCCAGCAGCTCTACTAGCGGGACCTACGAGCAGTACTTC. Protein sequence: CASSSTSGTYEQYF.

The chain recombines TRBV30 with TRBJ1-3, with a weak D call TRBD1 (5 bases). CDR3 size: 12 residues. From germline, CDR1 is GTSNPN and CDR2 SVGIG (reference sequence). V lost 2 bases and J 8 bases, leaving 10 bases between the germline ends. The CDR3 bases are TGTGCCTGGAGTCCCGGGGCGGACACCATATATTTT. Protein sequence: CAWSPGADTIYF.